The rows below give T cell receptor beta chains drawn from one sample of a study of blood T cell repertoires in COVID-19. Here immunoSEQ multiplex PCR was the method, and the copy in TCRdb shows in-frame clones only, minus some. This sample yields approximately 81,000 clones, of which 91% are seen a single time; about 1.9% belongs to the top ten. The source material was peripheral blood. All receptors come from a woman aged 50 to 65 in a cohort sampled during active COVID-19. CDR3s include the opening cysteine and the closing phenylalanine or tryptophan. Each record gives: J gene, V gene, clone size, D gene, CDR3 DNA, CDR3 protein. A D gene is named only where the DNA matches it firmly. A clone size is listed for some rows: how often the clone was seen (once, few, many), or a class if it is expanded.

TRBJ1-6 | TRBV5-1 | few | - | TGCGCCAGCAGCTTGGCTCTGGCAGGGCTCATCTCACCCCTCCACTTT | CASSLALAGLISPLHF
TRBJ1-1 | TRBV10-1 | - | TRBD1 | TGCGCCAGCAGCCCAGGGGGAGTGAACACTGAAGCTTTCTTT | CASSPGGVNTEAFF
TRBJ1-2 | TRBV12-3/TRBV12-4 | - | - | TGTGCCAGCATCCTGACACTCTATGGCTACACCTTC | CASILTLYGYTF
TRBJ2-7 | TRBV7-9 | - | - | TGTGCCAGCAGCTTAGCCGCGGGCCACGAGCAGTACTTC | CASSLAAGHEQYF
TRBJ2-6 | TRBV3-1/TRBV3-2 | once | - | TGTGCCAGCAGCCAAGATTCGCCAACGAGCTCTGGGGCCAACGTCCTGACTTTC | CASSQDSPTSSGANVLTF
TRBJ2-2 | TRBV12-3/TRBV12-4 | - | - | TGTGCCAGCAGTTTGGGGGGCGGGGAGCTGTTTTTT | CASSLGGGELFF
TRBJ1-1 | TRBV18 | - | - | TGTGCCAGCTCTCGACGACAGGAAGCGAACACTGAAGCTTTCTTT | CASSRRQEANTEAFF
TRBJ1-1 | TRBV2 | - | - | TGTGCCAGCAGTGTTGCGGGGGACACTGAAGCTTTCTTT | CASSVAGDTEAFF
TRBJ2-3 | TRBV4-1 | - | TRBD2 | TGCGCCAGCAGCCCGATGGGGCGGGGGGGCGCCACAGATACGCAGTATTTT | CASSPMGRGGATDTQYF
TRBJ2-3 | TRBV5-1 | - | TRBD2 | TGCGCCAGCAGCCCGAGTTCTAGCGGAGTCACAGATACGCAGTATTTT | CASSPSSSGVTDTQYF
TRBJ2-1 | TRBV9 | - | - | TGTGCCAGCAGCGTAGGGACTCTCCACAATGAGCAGTTCTTC | CASSVGTLHNEQFF
TRBJ2-1 | TRBV5-1 | - | - | TGCGCCAGCAGCTTGAGACTAGGCCCCAATGAGCAGTTCTTC | CASSLRLGPNEQFF
TRBJ2-3 | TRBV4-1 | - | TRBD2 | TGCGCCAGCGGACGAGGGGCGGGAGAGCGAGATACGCAGTATTTT | CASGRGAGERDTQYF
TRBJ2-5 | TRBV28 | - | TRBD2 | TGTGCCAGCAGTTTCTCACTAGCGGGAGTATCCACCATCCAAGAGACCCAGTACTTC | CASSFSLAGVSTIQETQYF
TRBJ1-3 | TRBV9 | - | - | TGTGCCAGCAGCGTAGAACGAGGAGCCTCTGGAAACACCATATATTTT | CASSVERGASGNTIYF
TRBJ1-4 | TRBV7-9 | once | - | TGTGCCAGCAGTTTGTCCTCAGCTAATGAAAAACTGTTTTTT | CASSLSSANEKLFF
TRBJ1-4 | TRBV7-2 | - | - | TGTGCCAGCAGCCCGATGACAGTTGCAACTAATGAAAAACTGTTTTTT | CASSPMTVATNEKLFF
TRBJ1-3 | TRBV18 | - | TRBD1 | TGTGCCAGCTCCCCACCCGGGACAGCTGGAAACACCATATATTTT | CASSPPGTAGNTIYF
TRBJ2-7 | TRBV11-3 | - | - | TGTGCCAGCAGCTTCTCCGGGGGCGAGCAGTACTTC | CASSFSGGEQYF
TRBJ1-5 | TRBV19 | once | - | TGTGCCAGTAGTATGCCGGGACAACATCAGCCCCAGCATTTT | CASSMPGQHQPQHF
TRBJ1-1 | TRBV7-2 | - | - | TGTGCCAGCAGCTTAGCGCACCTGACAGGCACTGAAGCTTTCTTT | CASSLAHLTGTEAFF
TRBJ2-7 | TRBV27 | - | - | TGTGCCAGCGGCAGGGACTACGAGCAGTACTTC | CASGRDYEQYF
TRBJ2-2 | TRBV19 | - | TRBD2 | TGTGCCAGCGTCTCCACTAGCGGGAGTCTTACCGGGGAGCTGTTTTTT | CASVSTSGSLTGELFF
TRBJ2-6 | TRBV4-1 | - | TRBD1 | TGCGCCAGCAATACGGGACAGGTGATTTCTGGGGCCAACGTCCTGACTTTC | CASNTGQVISGANVLTF
TRBJ1-6 | TRBV10-3 | - | TRBD1 | TGTGCCATCAGCCGGGACAGGGATTATTCACCCCTCCACTTT | CAISRDRDYSPLHF
TRBJ2-3 | TRBV3-1/TRBV3-2 | once | TRBD2 | TGTGCCAGCAGCCAACCTAGCGGGTTCCCGCGGGATACGCAGTATTTT | CASSQPSGFPRDTQYF
TRBJ1-3 | TRBV28 | - | - | TGTGCCAGCAGCATCTCTGGAAACACCATATATTTT | CASSISGNTIYF
TRBJ1-5 | TRBV27 | - | - | TGTGCCAGCAGTTACCAGGGGATCAATCAGCCCCAGCATTTT | CASSYQGINQPQHF
TRBJ2-6 | TRBV19 | - | - | TGTGCCAGTCGAACGGCTGGGGCCAACGTCCTGACTTTC | CASRTAGANVLTF
TRBJ2-1 | TRBV3-1/TRBV3-2 | - | TRBD2 | TGTGCCAGCAGCCAAGCGGCTAGCGGGGGGCAGTTCTTC | CASSQAASGGQFF
TRBJ1-1 | TRBV19 | - | TRBD1 | TGTGCCAGTAGTATACTCCCCGGACAGGCCACTGAAGCTTTCTTT | CASSILPGQATEAFF
TRBJ2-2 | TRBV5-8 | - | TRBD2 | TGTGCCAGCAGCCCCGGGACTAGCCCCGGGGAGCTGTTTTTT | CASSPGTSPGELFF
TRBJ2-5 | TRBV5-6 | - | TRBD1 | TGTGCCAGCAGCTTGGGGACAGGGTTTCAAGAGACCCAGTACTTC | CASSLGTGFQETQYF
TRBJ2-6 | TRBV7-3 | - | TRBD1 | TGTGCCAGCAGCTTAATCGGGACAGGGTCTGGGGCCAACGTCCTGACTTTC | CASSLIGTGSGANVLTF
TRBJ2-7 | TRBV7-9 | - | TRBD2 | TGTGCCAGCAGCTCCACTAGCGGGGGCTACGAGCAGTACTTC | CASSSTSGGYEQYF
TRBJ2-1 | TRBV3-1/TRBV3-2 | - | TRBD2 | TGTGCCAGCAGCACGGACCCCCGGGGGGGTGAGCAGTTCTTC | CASSTDPRGGEQFF
TRBJ2-3 | TRBV6-5 | - | TRBD1 | TGTGCCAGCAGCCGAGGACAGGCAAGGACAGATACGCAGTATTTT | CASSRGQARTDTQYF
TRBJ1-6 | TRBV30 | - | - | TGTGCCTGGAGAGGCCAGGGTAATTCACCCCTCCACTTT | CAWRGQGNSPLHF
TRBJ1-1 | TRBV29-1 | - | - | TGCAGCGTTGAAGACAGGGGCCCTGAAGCTTTCTTT | CSVEDRGPEAFF
TRBJ2-2 | TRBV5-5 | - | - | TGTGCCAGCAGCTTCTACAGGGCCACCGGGGAGCTGTTTTTT | CASSFYRATGELFF
TRBJ2-5 | TRBV7-8 | once | - | TGTGCCAGCAGCTCAGTCGAGACCCAGTACTTC | CASSSVETQYF
TRBJ2-7 | TRBV6-5 | - | - | TGTGCCAGCAGAAATCCAGGGGGACTCTACGAGCAGTACTTC | CASRNPGGLYEQYF
TRBJ1-1 | TRBV2 | - | - | TGTGCCAGCACAGGATTCCTCGGAGAAGCTTTCTTT | CASTGFLGEAFF
TRBJ1-2 | TRBV6-1 | - | - | TGTGCCAGCAGAGATTTTTTGACGGGCTATGGCTACACCTTC | CASRDFLTGYGYTF
TRBJ2-2 | TRBV6-6 | - | - | TGTGCCAGCAGTCCTGCCCTAGGGGTCACCGGGGAGCTGTTTTTT | CASSPALGVTGELFF
TRBJ2-3 | TRBV7-9 | - | - | TGTGCCAGCAGCTTATCCCTAACAGCTACGATCACAGATACGCAGTATTTT | CASSLSLTATITDTQYF
TRBJ2-7 | TRBV19 | - | TRBD1 | TGTGCCAGTAGACACCGGGACAGGGGTACCTACGAGCAGTACTTC | CASRHRDRGTYEQYF
TRBJ2-7 | TRBV28 | - | TRBD1 | TGTGCCAGCAGTGTCGGGACAGGGGTTTACGAGCAGTACTTC | CASSVGTGVYEQYF
TRBJ2-5 | TRBV6-1 | - | - | TGTGCCAGCAGTGAGGGAGCGGAGACCCAGTACTTC | CASSEGAETQYF
TRBJ1-4 | TRBV18 | - | - | TGTGCCAGCTCACGTGGAGGAGGGAGTGAAAAACTGTTTTTT | CASSRGGGSEKLFF
TRBJ1-6 | TRBV6-5 | - | - | TGTGCCAGCAGTTCGGGGGATTCACCCCTCCACTTT | CASSSGDSPLHF
TRBJ1-2 | TRBV5-8 | - | - | TGTGCCAGCAGCTTGCTCTCCTCCGGGGGGTATGGCTACACCTTC | CASSLLSSGGYGYTF
TRBJ1-5 | TRBV10-3 | - | TRBD1 | TGTGCCATCAGAGGACAGGGTGGCAATCAGCCCCAGCATTTT | CAIRGQGGNQPQHF
TRBJ2-3 | TRBV19 | - | - | TGTGCCAGTAGTACTTCGTTGTTGGGGGGGCAAGATACGCAGTATTTT | CASSTSLLGGQDTQYF
TRBJ1-5 | TRBV6-5 | - | TRBD1 | TGTGCCAGCAGGCCGACAGGGGTGCGGGGTCAGCCCCAGCATTTT | CASRPTGVRGQPQHF